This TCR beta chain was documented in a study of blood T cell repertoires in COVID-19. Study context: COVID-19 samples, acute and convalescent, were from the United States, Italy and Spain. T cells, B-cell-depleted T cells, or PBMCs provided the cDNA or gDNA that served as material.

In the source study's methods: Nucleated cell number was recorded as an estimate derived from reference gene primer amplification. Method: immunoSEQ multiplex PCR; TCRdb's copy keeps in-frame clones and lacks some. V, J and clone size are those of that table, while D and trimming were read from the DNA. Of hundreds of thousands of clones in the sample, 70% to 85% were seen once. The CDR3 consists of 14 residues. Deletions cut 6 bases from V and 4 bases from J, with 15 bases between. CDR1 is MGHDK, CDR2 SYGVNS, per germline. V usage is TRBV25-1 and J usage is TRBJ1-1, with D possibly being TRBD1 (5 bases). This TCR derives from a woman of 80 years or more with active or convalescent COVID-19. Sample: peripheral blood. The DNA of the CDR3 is TGTGCCAGCAGCCCCCATCGGCAGGGCACTGAAGCTTTCTTT. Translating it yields CASSPHRQGTEAFF.